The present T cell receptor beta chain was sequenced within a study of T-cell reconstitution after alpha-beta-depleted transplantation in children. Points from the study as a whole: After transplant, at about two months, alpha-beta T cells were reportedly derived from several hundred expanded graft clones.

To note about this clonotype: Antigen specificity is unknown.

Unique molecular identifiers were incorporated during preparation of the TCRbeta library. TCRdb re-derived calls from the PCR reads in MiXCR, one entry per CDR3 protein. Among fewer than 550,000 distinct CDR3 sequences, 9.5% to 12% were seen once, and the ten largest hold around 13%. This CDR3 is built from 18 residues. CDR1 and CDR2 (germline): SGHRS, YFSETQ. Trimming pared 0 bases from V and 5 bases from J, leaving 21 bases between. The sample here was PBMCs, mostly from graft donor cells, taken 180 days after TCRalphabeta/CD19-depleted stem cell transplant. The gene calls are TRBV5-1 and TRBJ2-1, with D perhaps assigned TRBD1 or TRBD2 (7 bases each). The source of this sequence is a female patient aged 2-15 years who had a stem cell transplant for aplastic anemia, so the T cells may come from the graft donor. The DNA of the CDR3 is TGCGCCAGCAGCTTGGCCGTGGGAGGGACAGCCCCTCACAATGAGCAGTTCTTC. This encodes CASSLAVGGTAPHNEQFF.